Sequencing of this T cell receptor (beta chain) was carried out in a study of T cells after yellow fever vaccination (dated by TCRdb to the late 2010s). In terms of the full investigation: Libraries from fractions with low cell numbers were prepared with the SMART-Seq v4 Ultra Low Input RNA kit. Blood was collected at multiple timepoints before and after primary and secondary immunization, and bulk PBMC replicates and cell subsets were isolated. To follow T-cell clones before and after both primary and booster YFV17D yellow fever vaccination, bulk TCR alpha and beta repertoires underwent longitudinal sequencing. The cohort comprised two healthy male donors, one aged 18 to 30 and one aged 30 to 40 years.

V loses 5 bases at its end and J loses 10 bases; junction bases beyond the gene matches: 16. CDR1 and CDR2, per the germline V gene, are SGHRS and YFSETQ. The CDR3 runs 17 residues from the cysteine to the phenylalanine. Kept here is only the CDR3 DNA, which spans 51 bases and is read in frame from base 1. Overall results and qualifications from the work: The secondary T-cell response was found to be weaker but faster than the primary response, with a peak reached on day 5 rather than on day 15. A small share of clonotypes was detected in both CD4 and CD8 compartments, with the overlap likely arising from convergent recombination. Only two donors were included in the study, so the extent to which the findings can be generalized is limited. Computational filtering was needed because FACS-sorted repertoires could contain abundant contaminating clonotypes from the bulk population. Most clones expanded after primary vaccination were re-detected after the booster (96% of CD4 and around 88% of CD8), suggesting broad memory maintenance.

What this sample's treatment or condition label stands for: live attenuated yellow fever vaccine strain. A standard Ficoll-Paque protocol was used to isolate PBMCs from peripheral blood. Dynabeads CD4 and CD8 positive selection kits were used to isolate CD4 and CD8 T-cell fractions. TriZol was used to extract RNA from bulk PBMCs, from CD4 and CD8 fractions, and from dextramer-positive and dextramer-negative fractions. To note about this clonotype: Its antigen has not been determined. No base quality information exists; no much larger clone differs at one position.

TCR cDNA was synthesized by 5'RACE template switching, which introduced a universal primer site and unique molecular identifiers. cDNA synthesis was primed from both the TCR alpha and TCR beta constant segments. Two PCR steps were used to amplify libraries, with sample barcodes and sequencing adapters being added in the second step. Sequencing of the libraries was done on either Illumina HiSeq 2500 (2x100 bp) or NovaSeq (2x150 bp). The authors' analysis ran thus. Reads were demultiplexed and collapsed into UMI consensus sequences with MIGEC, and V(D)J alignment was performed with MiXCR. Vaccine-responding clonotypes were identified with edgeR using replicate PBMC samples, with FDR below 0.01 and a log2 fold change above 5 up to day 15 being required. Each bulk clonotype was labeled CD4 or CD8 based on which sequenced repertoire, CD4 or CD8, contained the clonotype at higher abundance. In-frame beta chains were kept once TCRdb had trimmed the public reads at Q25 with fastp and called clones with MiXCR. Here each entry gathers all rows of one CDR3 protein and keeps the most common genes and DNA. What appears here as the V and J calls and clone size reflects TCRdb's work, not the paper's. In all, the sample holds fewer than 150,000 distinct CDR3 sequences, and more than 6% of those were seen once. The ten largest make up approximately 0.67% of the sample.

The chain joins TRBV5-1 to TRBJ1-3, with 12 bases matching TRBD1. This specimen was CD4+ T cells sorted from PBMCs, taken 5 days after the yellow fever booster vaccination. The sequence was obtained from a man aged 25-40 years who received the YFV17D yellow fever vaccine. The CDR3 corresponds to CASSTTGTGGAGSTIYF. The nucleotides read TGCGCCAGCAGTACGACTGGGACAGGGGGCGCAGGAAGTACCATATATTTT.